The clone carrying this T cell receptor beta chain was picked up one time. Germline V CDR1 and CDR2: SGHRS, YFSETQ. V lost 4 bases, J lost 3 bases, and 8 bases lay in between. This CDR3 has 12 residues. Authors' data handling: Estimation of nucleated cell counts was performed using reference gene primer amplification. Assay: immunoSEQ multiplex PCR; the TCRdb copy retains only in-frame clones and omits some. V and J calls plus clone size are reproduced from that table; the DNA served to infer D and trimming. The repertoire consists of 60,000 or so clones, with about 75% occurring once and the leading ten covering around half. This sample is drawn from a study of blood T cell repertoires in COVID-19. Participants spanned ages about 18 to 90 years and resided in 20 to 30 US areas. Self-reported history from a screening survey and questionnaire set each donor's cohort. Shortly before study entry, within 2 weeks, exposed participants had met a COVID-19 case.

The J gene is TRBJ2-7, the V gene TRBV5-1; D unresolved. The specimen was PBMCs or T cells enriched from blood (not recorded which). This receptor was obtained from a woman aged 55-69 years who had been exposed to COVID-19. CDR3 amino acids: CASSPPSYEQYF. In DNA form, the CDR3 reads TGCGCCAGCAGCCCTCCTAGCTACGAGCAGTACTTC.